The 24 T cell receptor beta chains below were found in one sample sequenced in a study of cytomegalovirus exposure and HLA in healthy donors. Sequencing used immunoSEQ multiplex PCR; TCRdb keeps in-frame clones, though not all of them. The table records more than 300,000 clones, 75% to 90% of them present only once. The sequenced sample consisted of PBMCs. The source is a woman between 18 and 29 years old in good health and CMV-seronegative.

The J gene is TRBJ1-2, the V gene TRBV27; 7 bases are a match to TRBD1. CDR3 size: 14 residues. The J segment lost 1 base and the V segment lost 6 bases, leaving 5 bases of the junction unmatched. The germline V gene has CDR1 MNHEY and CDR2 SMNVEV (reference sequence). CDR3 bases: TGTGCCAGCAGCCGACAGGGCCTTAACTATGGCTACACCTTC. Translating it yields CASSRQGLNYGYTF.

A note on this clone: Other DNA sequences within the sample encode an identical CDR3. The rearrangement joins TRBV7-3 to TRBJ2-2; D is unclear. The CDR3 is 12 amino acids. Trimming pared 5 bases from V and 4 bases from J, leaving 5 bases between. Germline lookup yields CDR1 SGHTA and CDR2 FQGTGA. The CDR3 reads CASSPVTGELFF. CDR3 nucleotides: TGTGCCAGCAGCCCTGTCACCGGGGAGCTGTTTTTT.

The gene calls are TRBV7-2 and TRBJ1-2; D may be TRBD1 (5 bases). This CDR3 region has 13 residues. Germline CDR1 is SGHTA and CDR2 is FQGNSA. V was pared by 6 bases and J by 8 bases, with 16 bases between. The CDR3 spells CASSQQAMGGYTF. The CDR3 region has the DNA TGTGCCAGCAGTCAACAGGCCATGGGGGGCTACACCTTC. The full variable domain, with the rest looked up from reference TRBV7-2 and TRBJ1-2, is GAGVSQSPSNKVTEKGKDVELRCDPISGHTALYWYRQSLGQGLEFLIYFQGNSAPDKSGLPSDRFSAERTGGSVSTLTIQRTQQEDSAVYLCASSQQAMGGYTFGSGTRLTVV.

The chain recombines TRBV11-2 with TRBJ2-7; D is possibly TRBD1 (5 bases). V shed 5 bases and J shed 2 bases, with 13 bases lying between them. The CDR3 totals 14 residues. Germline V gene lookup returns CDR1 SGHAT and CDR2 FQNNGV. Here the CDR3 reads CASSPRTGAYEQYF. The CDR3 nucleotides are TGTGCCAGCAGCCCTCGCACAGGCGCCTACGAGCAGTACTTC.

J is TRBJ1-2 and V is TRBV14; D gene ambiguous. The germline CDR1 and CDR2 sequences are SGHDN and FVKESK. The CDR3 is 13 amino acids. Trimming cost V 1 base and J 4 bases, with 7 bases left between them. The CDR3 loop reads CASSQGGPYGYTF. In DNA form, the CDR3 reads TGTGCCAGCAGCCAAGGTGGGCCCTATGGCTACACCTTC.

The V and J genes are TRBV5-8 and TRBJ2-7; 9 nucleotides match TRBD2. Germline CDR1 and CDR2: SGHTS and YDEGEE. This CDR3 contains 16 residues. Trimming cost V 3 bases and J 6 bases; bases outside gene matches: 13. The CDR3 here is CASSWRFGTSSAEQYF. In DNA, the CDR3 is TGTGCCAGCAGCTGGAGGTTCGGGACTAGCTCGGCCGAGCAGTACTTC. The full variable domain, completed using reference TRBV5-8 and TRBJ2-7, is EAGVTQSPTHLIKTRGQQATLRCSPISGHTSVYWYQQALGLGLQFLLWYDEGEERNRGNFPPRFSGRQFPNYSSELNVNALELEDSALYLCASSWRFGTSSAEQYFGPGTRLTVT.

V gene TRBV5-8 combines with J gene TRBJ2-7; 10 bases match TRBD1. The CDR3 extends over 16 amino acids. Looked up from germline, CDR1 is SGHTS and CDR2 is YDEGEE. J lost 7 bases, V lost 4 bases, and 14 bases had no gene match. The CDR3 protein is CASSTGAGTGVEEQYF. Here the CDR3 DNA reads TGTGCCAGCAGCACGGGGGCCGGGACAGGGGTCGAGGAGCAGTACTTC.

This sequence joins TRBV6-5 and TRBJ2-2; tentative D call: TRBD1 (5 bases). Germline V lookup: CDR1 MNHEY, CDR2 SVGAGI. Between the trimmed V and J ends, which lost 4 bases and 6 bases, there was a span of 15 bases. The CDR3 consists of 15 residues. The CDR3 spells CASSLRTGPAGELFF. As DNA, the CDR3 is TGTGCCAGCAGTTTAAGAACAGGCCCCGCCGGGGAGCTGTTTTTT.

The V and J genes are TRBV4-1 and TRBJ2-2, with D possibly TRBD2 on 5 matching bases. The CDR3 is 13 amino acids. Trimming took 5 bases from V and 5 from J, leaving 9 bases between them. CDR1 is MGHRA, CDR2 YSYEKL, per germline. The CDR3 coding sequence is TGCGCCAGCAGCAGAGGCGGGACCGGGGAGCTGTTTTTT. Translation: CASSRGGTGELFF.

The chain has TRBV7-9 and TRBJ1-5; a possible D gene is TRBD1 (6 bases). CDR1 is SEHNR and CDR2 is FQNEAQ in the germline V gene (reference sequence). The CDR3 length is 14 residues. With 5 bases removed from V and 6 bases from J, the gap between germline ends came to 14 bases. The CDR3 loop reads CASSQTGIGQPQHF. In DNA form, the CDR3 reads TGTGCCAGCAGCCAAACAGGGATCGGTCAGCCCCAGCATTTT.

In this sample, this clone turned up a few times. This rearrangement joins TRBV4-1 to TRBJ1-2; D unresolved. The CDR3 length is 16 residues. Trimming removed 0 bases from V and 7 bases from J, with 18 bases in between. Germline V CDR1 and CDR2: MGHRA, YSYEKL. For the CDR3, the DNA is TGCGCCAGCAGCCAAGATGGGAGTAGGAGAATAATTGGCTACACCTTC. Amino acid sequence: CASSQDGSRRIIGYTF.

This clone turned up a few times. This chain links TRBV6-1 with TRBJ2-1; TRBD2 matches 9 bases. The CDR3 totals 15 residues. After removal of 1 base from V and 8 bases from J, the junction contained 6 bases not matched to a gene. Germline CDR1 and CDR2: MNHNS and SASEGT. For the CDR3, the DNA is TGTGCCAGCAGTGAAGGAAGCGGGAGGTGGGATGAGCAGTTCTTC. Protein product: CASSEGSGRWDEQFF.

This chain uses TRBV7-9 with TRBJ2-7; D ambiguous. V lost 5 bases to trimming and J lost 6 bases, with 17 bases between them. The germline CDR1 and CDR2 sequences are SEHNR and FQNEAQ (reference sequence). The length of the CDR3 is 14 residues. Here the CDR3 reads CASSAPQPSSEQYF. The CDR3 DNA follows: TGTGCCAGCAGCGCGCCTCAACCTTCTTCCGAGCAGTACTTC.

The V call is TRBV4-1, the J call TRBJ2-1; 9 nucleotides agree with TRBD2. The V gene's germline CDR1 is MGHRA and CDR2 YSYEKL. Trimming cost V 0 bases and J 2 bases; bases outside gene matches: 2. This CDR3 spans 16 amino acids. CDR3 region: CASSQEGGRAYNEQFF. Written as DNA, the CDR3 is TGCGCCAGCAGCCAAGAGGGCGGGAGGGCCTACAATGAGCAGTTCTTC.

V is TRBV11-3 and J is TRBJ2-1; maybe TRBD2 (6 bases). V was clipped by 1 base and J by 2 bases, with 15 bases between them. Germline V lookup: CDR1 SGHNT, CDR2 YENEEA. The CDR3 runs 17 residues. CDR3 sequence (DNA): TGTGCCAGCAGCTTAGGAGGAGGGTGGATCCCCTACAATGAGCAGTTCTTC. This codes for CASSLGGGWIPYNEQFF.

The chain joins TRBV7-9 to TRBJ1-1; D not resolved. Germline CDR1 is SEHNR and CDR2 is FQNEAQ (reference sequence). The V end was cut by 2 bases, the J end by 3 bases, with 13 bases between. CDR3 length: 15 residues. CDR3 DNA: TGTGCCAGCAGCTTATGGGCGGGAGGTGACACTGAAGCTTTCTTT. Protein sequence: CASSLWAGGDTEAFF.

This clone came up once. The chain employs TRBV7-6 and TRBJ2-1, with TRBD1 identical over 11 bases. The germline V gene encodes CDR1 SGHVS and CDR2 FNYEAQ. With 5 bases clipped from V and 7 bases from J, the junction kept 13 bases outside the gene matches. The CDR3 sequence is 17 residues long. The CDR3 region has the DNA TGTGCCAGCAGCCCAAAGCTAGGGGACAGGGGGAAAAATGAGCAGTTCTTC. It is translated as CASSPKLGDRGKNEQFF.

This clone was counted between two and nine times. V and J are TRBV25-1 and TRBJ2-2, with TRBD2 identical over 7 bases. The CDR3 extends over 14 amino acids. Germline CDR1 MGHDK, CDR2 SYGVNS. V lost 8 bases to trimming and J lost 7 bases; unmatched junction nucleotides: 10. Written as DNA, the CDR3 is TGTGCCAGCCAGAATTTAGGACTAGACGGGGAGCTGTTTTTT. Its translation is CASQNLGLDGELFF.

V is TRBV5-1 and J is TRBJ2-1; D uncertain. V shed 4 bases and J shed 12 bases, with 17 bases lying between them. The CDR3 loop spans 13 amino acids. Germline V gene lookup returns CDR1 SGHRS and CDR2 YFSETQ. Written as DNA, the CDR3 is TGCGCCAGCAGCCCCTGGGCGACGCCCGGGCAGTTCTTC. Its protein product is CASSPWATPGQFF.

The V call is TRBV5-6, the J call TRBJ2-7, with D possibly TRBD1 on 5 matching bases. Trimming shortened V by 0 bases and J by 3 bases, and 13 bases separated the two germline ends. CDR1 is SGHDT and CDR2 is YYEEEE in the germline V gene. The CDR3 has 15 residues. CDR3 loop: CASSLVAGFDYEQYF. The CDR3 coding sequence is TGTGCCAGCAGCTTGGTAGCAGGGTTCGACTACGAGCAGTACTTC.

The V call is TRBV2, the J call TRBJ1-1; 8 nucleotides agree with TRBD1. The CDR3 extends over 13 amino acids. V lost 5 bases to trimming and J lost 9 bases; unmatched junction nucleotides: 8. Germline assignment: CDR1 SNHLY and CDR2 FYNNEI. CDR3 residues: CASSLGGQGKAFF. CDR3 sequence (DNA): TGTGCCAGCAGTCTAGGTGGACAGGGAAAAGCTTTCTTT.

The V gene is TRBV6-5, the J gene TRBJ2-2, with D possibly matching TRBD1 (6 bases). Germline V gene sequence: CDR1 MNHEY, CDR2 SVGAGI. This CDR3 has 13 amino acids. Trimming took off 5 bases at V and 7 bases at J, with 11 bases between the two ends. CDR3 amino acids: CASSDQGNGELFF. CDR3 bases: TGTGCCAGCAGTGACCAGGGGAACGGGGAGCTGTTTTTT.

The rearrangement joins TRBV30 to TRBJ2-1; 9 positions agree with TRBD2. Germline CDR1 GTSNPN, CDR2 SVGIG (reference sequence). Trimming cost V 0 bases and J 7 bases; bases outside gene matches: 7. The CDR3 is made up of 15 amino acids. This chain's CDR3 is CAWSVQASGMNEQFF. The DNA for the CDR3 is TGTGCCTGGAGTGTACAGGCTAGCGGGATGAATGAGCAGTTCTTC. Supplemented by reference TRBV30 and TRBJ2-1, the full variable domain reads SQTIHQWPATLVQPVGSPLSLECTVEGTSNPNLYWYRQAAGRGLQLLFYSVGIGQISSEVPQNLSASRPQDRQFILSSKKLLLSDSGFYLCAWSVQASGMNEQFFGPGTRLTVL.

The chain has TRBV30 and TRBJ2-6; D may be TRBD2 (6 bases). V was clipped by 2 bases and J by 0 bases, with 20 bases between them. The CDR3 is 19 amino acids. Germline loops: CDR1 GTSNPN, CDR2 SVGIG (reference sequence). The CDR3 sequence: CAWSPGHVGGGSGANVLTF. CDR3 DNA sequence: TGTGCCTGGAGTCCCGGGCACGTTGGGGGAGGCTCTGGGGCCAACGTCCTGACTTTC.